What follows are 29 T cell receptor beta chains derived from one specimen sequenced in a study of blood T cell repertoires in COVID-19. Libraries were prepared by immunoSEQ multiplex PCR; TCRdb keeps only in-frame clonotypes and omits some of them. Counted here are about 24,000 clones, approximately 78% occurring once; the ten biggest clones make up more than 2%. What was sequenced was peripheral blood. The origin of the receptors is a woman in her 70s with COVID-19, enrolled during active disease.

Concerning this clone itself: The junction differs from germline at one of its ends, possibly a read error. V usage is TRBV7-2 and J usage is TRBJ2-7; no clear D. CDR1 is SGHTA and CDR2 is FQGNSA in the germline V gene. CDR3 length equals 12 residues. The CDR3 DNA follows: TGTGCCAGCAGCTTAGACTCCAACGAGCAGTACTTC. It translates to CASSLDSNEQYF.

V is TRBV2 and J is TRBJ1-2; 9 nucleotides line up with TRBD1. V dropped 3 bases and J dropped 5; count of bases not matched to a gene: 13. Germline CDR1 reads SNHLY; CDR2 reads FYNNEI. The CDR3 is 17 amino acids. CDR3 residues: CASSDRAPGQGLYGYTF. The CDR3 DNA reads as TGTGCCAGCAGTGATCGAGCCCCGGGACAGGGCCTGTATGGCTACACCTTC.

This chain links TRBV11-2 with TRBJ1-6; D is unresolved. The CDR3 loop spans 13 amino acids. Germline V lookup: CDR1 SGHAT, CDR2 FQNNGV. Deletions cut 4 bases from V and 7 bases from J, with 8 bases between. The DNA for the CDR3 is TGTGCCAGCAGCTCCAACACGAATTCACCCCTCCACTTT. Its translation: CASSSNTNSPLHF.

CDR3 sequence: CASSQGLGGPSKAFF. In DNA form, the CDR3 reads TGCGCCAGCAGCCAAGGATTAGGAGGGCCGTCTAAAGCTTTCTTT. The chain employs TRBV4-1 and TRBJ1-1; no firm D call. The CDR3 is 15 residues long. The germline gives CDR1 MGHRA, CDR2 YSYEKL. Trimming left V 1 base short and J 9 bases short, with 18 bases between.

The chain joins TRBV7-2 to TRBJ2-7; TRBD2 might be the D (6 bases). This CDR3 comprises 14 residues. Germline CDR1 SGHTA, CDR2 FQGNSA. Trimming removed 1 base from V and 6 bases from J, with 13 bases in between. CDR3 region: CASSLGGGVGEQYV. The CDR3 nucleotides read TGTGCCAGCAGCTTAGGTGGCGGGGTTGGCGAGCAGTACGTC.

This chain links TRBV18 with TRBJ1-1, with TRBD1 as a possible D gene (6 bases). The ends were cut back, 2 bases at V and 11 bases at J, with 9 bases in the middle. Germline CDR1 reads KGHSH; CDR2 reads LQKENI. The CDR3 sequence is 11 residues long. CDR3 sequence: CASSPGQFAFF. The DNA for the CDR3 is TGTGCCAGCTCACCAGGACAGTTCGCTTTCTTT.

CDR3 sequence reads: CASKTSGIYNEQFF. The CDR3, as DNA: TGTGCCAGTAAGACGAGCGGGATATACAATGAGCAGTTCTTC. The rearrangement uses TRBV19 and TRBJ2-1, with TRBD2 matching over 7 bases. The CDR3 consists of 14 residues. The germline V gene has CDR1 LNHDA and CDR2 SQIVND (reference sequence). Germline trimming cut 7 bases from V and 4 bases from J; bases unmatched to any gene: 7.

This clone is classed as large. V is TRBV7-8 and J is TRBJ2-5; TRBD1 might be the D (6 bases). V lost 5 bases, J lost 5 bases, and 18 bases lay in between. This CDR3 is 15 amino acids long. Germline-derived CDR1 and CDR2 are SGHVS and FQNEAQ. The CDR3 nucleotides read TGTGCCAGCAGCAGCACCAGGGGAAGTTTGGAGACCCAGTACTTC. The encoded protein is CASSSTRGSLETQYF.

This clone appeared once. The CDR3 loop is CASSPPGQNYEQYF. In nucleotides, the CDR3 is TGTGCCAGCTCACCCCCTGGACAGAACTACGAGCAGTACTTC. The chain carries TRBV18 and TRBJ2-7, with a tentative D call TRBD1 (6 bases). The V and J ends lost 3 bases and 3 bases respectively, with 12 bases between them. Germline CDR1 is KGHSH and CDR2 is LQKENI. This CDR3 is built from 14 residues.

The gene calls are TRBV2 and TRBJ1-1; 7 bases agree with TRBD1. V shed 3 bases and J 3 bases; nucleotides not matched to a gene: 7. Germline CDR1 SNHLY, CDR2 FYNNEI. The CDR3 sequence is 15 residues long. As DNA, the CDR3 is TGTGCCAGCAGTGAGGAGACAGGGTGGGACACTGAAGCTTTCTTT. Residues: CASSEETGWDTEAFF.

The chain has TRBV6-2 or TRBV6-3 and TRBJ2-7; 12 bases match TRBD2. The CDR3 runs 14 residues. Germline trimming cut 5 bases from V and 3 bases from J; bases unmatched to any gene: 2. In germline, CDR1 is MNHEY, CDR2 SVGEGT. CDR3 DNA: TGTGCCAGCAGTCGACTAGCGGGGGTCTACGAGCAGTACTTC. Translation gives CASSRLAGVYEQYF.

This chain connects TRBV4-1 to TRBJ1-5; D perhaps matches TRBD1 (5 bases). V lost 9 bases and J lost 3, with 15 bases in between. The CDR3 loop spans 14 amino acids. The germline CDR1 and CDR2 sequences are MGHRA and YSYEKL. As DNA, the CDR3 is TGCGCCAGTAGGGGACTGGGCTTCAATCAGCCCCAGCATTTT. Translating gives CASRGLGFNQPQHF.

The gene calls are TRBV3-1 (or the pseudogene TRBV3-2) and TRBJ2-1; the D gene is possibly TRBD1 (6 bases). CDR1 LGHDT and CDR2 YNNKEL come from the germline V gene (reference sequence). V was shortened by 1 base and J by 5 bases, with 12 bases between the two germline ends. The CDR3 loop spans 15 amino acids. The CDR3 sequence: CASSQVPGQHNEQFF. In DNA form, the CDR3 reads TGTGCCAGCAGCCAAGTCCCAGGACAGCACAATGAGCAGTTCTTC.

This clone has just one count. The rearrangement joins TRBV28 to TRBJ1-3; possible D gene TRBD1, 6 bases. This CDR3 region has 18 residues. Germline V CDR1 and CDR2: MDHEN, SYDVKM. Deletions cut 2 bases from V and 0 bases from J, with 17 bases between. The CDR3 DNA reads as TGTGCCAGCAGTTTACCACAGACAGGATCTCGCTCTGGAAACACCATATATTTT. The encoded protein is CASSLPQTGSRSGNTIYF.

The rearrangement joins TRBV7-9 to TRBJ1-6; D remains unclear. Germline-derived CDR1 and CDR2 are SEHNR and FQNEAQ (reference sequence). This CDR3 is built from 13 residues. Trimming left V 2 bases short and J 8 bases short, with 7 bases between. For the CDR3, the DNA is TGTGCCAGCAGCTTAAGCGGGGATTCACCCCTCCACTTT. It yields the protein CASSLSGDSPLHF.

The chain employs TRBV10-3 and TRBJ1-1; 8 nucleotides line up with TRBD1. V shed 8 bases and J 4 bases; nucleotides not matched to a gene: 3. Germline V lookup: CDR1 ENHRY, CDR2 SYGVKD. The CDR3 covers 12 residues. For the CDR3, the DNA is TGTGCCATCGGACAGGGACTCACTGAAGCTTTCTTT. Residues: CAIGQGLTEAFF.

The chain combines TRBV6-2 or TRBV6-3 with TRBJ1-1; 8 bases are shared with TRBD1. The CDR3 has 16 residues. The V and J ends lost 2 bases and 5 bases, in that order; junction bases with no gene match: 10. Germline loops: CDR1 MNHEY, CDR2 SVGEGT. The CDR3 DNA sequence: TGTGCCAGCAGTTACCCCCCGGCCAGGGGGCGAACTGAAGCTTTCTTT. Amino acids: CASSYPPARGRTEAFF.

The V gene is TRBV19, the J gene TRBJ1-2; no firm D call. The CDR3 totals 14 residues. The germline V and J ends were trimmed by 4 bases and 2 bases, with 11 bases remaining between them. Germline CDR1 is LNHDA and CDR2 is SQIVND (reference sequence). DNA for the CDR3: TGTGCCAGTAGTACCGAGGCACGGAACTATGGCTACACCTTC. Translated: CASSTEARNYGYTF. Drawing the rest from reference TRBV19 and TRBJ1-2, the complete variable domain is DGGITQSPKYLFRKEGQNVTLSCEQNLNHDAMYWYRQDPGQGLRLIYYSQIVNDFQKGDIAEGYSVSREKKESFPLTVTSAQKNPTAFYLCASSTEARNYGYTFGSGTRLTVV.

The rearrangement uses TRBV7-9 and TRBJ1-1; D gene ambiguous. V was clipped by 4 bases and J by 1 base, with 7 bases between them. CDR1 is SEHNR and CDR2 is FQNEAQ in the germline V gene (reference sequence). The CDR3 runs to 13 residues. CDR3 amino acids: CASSSSENTEAFF. CDR3 DNA: TGTGCCAGCAGCTCTTCAGAGAACACTGAAGCTTTCTTT.

The rearrangement joins TRBV5-6 to TRBJ1-5; D uncertain. CDR3 length: 15 amino acids. CDR1 is SGHDT and CDR2 is YYEEEE in the germline V gene. Trimming pared 0 bases from V and 7 bases from J, leaving 14 bases between. The DNA of the CDR3 is TGTGCCAGCAGCTTGGGGGTCAACAGCCACCAGCCCCAGCATTTT. Translation: CASSLGVNSHQPQHF.

With respect to this clone: Its ends do not fully match the called genes, so a read error is possible. The rearrangement links TRBV9 to TRBJ1-1, with D tentatively TRBD1 (5 bases). The V gene's germline CDR1 is SGDLS and CDR2 YYNGEE. The length of the CDR3 is 15 residues. Here the CDR3 DNA reads TGTGCCAGCAGCGTGACATGGGGGGGGAACGCTGAAGCTTTCTTT. Its translation is CASSVTWGGNAEAFF.

This rearrangement joins TRBV6-2 or TRBV6-3 to TRBJ2-1; 12 positions match TRBD2. The trim removed 0 bases at V and 0 bases at J, leaving 6 bases unmatched. CDR3 length: 19 amino acids. Germline-derived CDR1 and CDR2 are MNHEY and SVGEGT. CDR3 region: CASSYSKASGRGSYNEQFF. In DNA, the CDR3 is TGTGCCAGCAGTTACTCGAAGGCTAGCGGGAGGGGCTCCTACAATGAGCAGTTCTTC.

The rearrangement links TRBV3-1 (or the pseudogene TRBV3-2) to TRBJ1-1; TRBD1 is a possible D gene (6 bases). The CDR3 is 15 residues long. The germline CDR1 and CDR2 sequences are LGHDT and YNNKEL (reference sequence). V lost 5 bases and J 0 bases, leaving 13 bases between the germline ends. In DNA form, the CDR3 reads TGTGCCAGCAGCACACGGACAGTCATGAACACTGAAGCTTTCTTT. Translated: CASSTRTVMNTEAFF.

This chain joins TRBV6-5 and TRBJ2-1; a possible D gene is TRBD2 (5 bases). The CDR3 sequence is 15 residues long. Germline V gene sequence: CDR1 MNHEY, CDR2 SVGAGI. V dropped 7 bases and J dropped 0 bases, with 13 bases sitting between them. Here the CDR3 reads CASNPSGSSYNEQFF. CDR3 DNA: TGTGCCAGCAATCCATCGGGAAGCTCCTACAATGAGCAGTTCTTC.

This clone was picked up a small number of times. The rearrangement joins TRBV27 to TRBJ2-1, with TRBD2 matching over 8 bases. Germline lookup yields CDR1 MNHEY and CDR2 SMNVEV (reference sequence). CDR3 length equals 14 residues. V lost 4 bases, J lost 6 bases, and 5 bases stayed unmatched. The CDR3 here is CASSSRGTSNEQFF. The CDR3 DNA reads as TGTGCCAGCAGTTCGAGGGGGACTAGCAATGAGCAGTTCTTC.

The J gene is TRBJ1-1, the V gene TRBV27, with 8 bases aligning to TRBD1. Germline CDR1 reads MNHEY; CDR2 reads SMNVEV (reference sequence). The V and J ends lost 2 bases and 3 bases, in that order; junction bases with no gene match: 5. The CDR3 contains 15 residues. CDR3 DNA: TGTGCCAGCAGTTTAAAACAGGGGGTCGACACTGAAGCTTTCTTT. Its translation is CASSLKQGVDTEAFF.

The table lists this clone with a count of one. The rearrangement uses TRBV11-2 and TRBJ1-1; the D gene is possibly TRBD1 (5 bases). The germline CDR1 and CDR2 sequences are SGHAT and FQNNGV. The CDR3 spans 17 residues. Trimming removed 2 bases at V and 3 bases at J, with 19 bases between. Written as DNA, the CDR3 is TGTGCCAGCAGCTTATCCCAGGGCTTGGGTCGGGACACTGAAGCTTTCTTT. Amino acids: CASSLSQGLGRDTEAFF.

The chain is built from TRBV5-4 and TRBJ2-6; TRBD2 matches at 8 bases. The V gene end was trimmed by 4 bases and the J gene end by 2 bases; junction bases not matched to a gene: 5. Germline V lookup: CDR1 SGHNT, CDR2 YYREEE (reference sequence). This CDR3 comprises 16 residues. The DNA of the CDR3 is TGTGCCAGCAGCCGACGGGGGGGAACTGGGGCCAACGTCCTGACTTTC. Its translation is CASSRRGGTGANVLTF. Looking up the rest from reference TRBV5-4 and TRBJ2-6 gives the full variable domain: ETGVTQSPTHLIKTRGQQVTLRCSSQSGHNTVSWYQQALGQGPQFIFQYYREEENGRGNFPPRFSGLQFPNYSSELNVNALELDDSALYLCASSRRGGTGANVLTFGAGSRLTVL.

The chain links TRBV12-3 or TRBV12-4 to TRBJ1-1; a weak D match, TRBD1 (5 bases). The CDR3 spans 12 residues. The ends were cut back, 6 bases at V and 8 bases at J, with 13 bases in the middle. Written as DNA, the CDR3 is TGTGCCAGCAGATCAGGGACTTTGGAAGCTTTCTTT. Protein: CASRSGTLEAFF.